Listed here are 12 T cell receptor beta chains from one sample, sequenced in a study of blood T cell repertoires in COVID-19. Data came from immunoSEQ multiplex PCR; TCRdb stores just in-frame clones and leaves some out. Here the sample spans roughly 190,000 clones, about 80% being singletons. Sequencing was done on a sample of peripheral blood. The receptor set was obtained from a woman between 50 and 59 years old with active or convalescent COVID-19.

This chain joins TRBV3-1 (or the pseudogene TRBV3-2) and TRBJ2-3; TRBD2 matches 8 bases. The CDR3 totals 19 residues. The ends lost 0 bases at V and 0 bases at J; junction bases unmatched: 11. From germline, CDR1 is LGHDT and CDR2 YNNKEL (reference sequence). The CDR3: CASSQDGGGTDTSTDTQYF. DNA for the CDR3: TGTGCCAGCAGCCAAGATGGCGGGGGGACGGATACTAGCACAGATACGCAGTATTTT.

CDR3 coding DNA: TGTGCCTGGAGTCCTCAGGGTCCGGAGACCCAGTACTTC. Its translation: CAWSPQGPETQYF. The rearrangement uses TRBV30 and TRBJ2-5; weak D call: TRBD1 (5 bases). The CDR3 covers 13 residues. Germline V CDR1 and CDR2: GTSNPN, SVGIG (reference sequence). The V and J ends lost 2 bases and 5 bases respectively, with 12 bases between them.

V is TRBV6-5 and J is TRBJ1-1; D ambiguous. This CDR3 has 16 residues. The germline CDR1 and CDR2 sequences are MNHEY and SVGAGI. V was clipped by 0 bases and J by 3 bases, with 14 bases between them. The CDR3 DNA reads as TGTGCCAGCAGTTACTCGAGAAGGTCGGCGGACACTGAAGCTTTCTTT. This translates into CASSYSRRSADTEAFF.

V is TRBV19 and J is TRBJ1-1; D is undetermined. Germline lookup yields CDR1 LNHDA and CDR2 SQIVND (reference sequence). Trimming stripped 0 bases from V and 8 bases from J, with 16 bases between. This CDR3 region has 15 residues. As DNA, the CDR3 is TGTGCCAGTAGTATAGACGCCACTCTTCCTATGGAAGCTTTCTTT. Encoded protein: CASSIDATLPMEAFF.

The chain is built from TRBV7-3 and TRBJ2-5, with a weak D call TRBD2 (5 bases). The CDR3 is 16 amino acids. Per the germline V gene, CDR1 is SGHTA and CDR2 is FQGTGA. V gave up 4 bases and J gave up 2 bases, with 17 bases separating them. This CDR3 is CASSSSGPGVQETQYF. The CDR3 DNA reads TGTGCCAGCAGCTCGTCAGGTCCCGGGGTTCAAGAGACCCAGTACTTC.

This chain uses TRBV3-1 (or the pseudogene TRBV3-2) with TRBJ1-2; the match to TRBD1 covers 11 bases. The CDR3 totals 14 residues. Germline-derived CDR1 and CDR2 are LGHDT and YNNKEL (reference sequence). J gave up 6 bases and V 5 bases, and 5 bases lay outside the gene matches. CDR3 loop: CASSADRGQDGYTF. DNA for the CDR3: TGTGCCAGCAGCGCGGACAGGGGGCAGGATGGCTACACCTTC.

The chain joins TRBV5-1 to TRBJ1-3; the D gene is possibly TRBD1 (6 bases). With 3 bases removed from V and 0 bases from J, the gap between germline ends came to 13 bases. CDR3 size: 16 residues. Germline V gives CDR1 SGHRS, CDR2 YFSETQ. The DNA of the CDR3 is TGCGCCAGCAGCTCGTCAGGGGCTTACTCTGGAAACACCATATATTTT. As protein: CASSSSGAYSGNTIYF.

The chain has TRBV6-1 and TRBJ2-2, with 11 bases lining up with TRBD1. This CDR3 has 16 residues. V lost 4 bases, J lost 7 bases, and 8 bases stayed unmatched. CDR1 and CDR2 from the germline V gene are MNHNS and SASEGT. DNA of the CDR3: TGTGCCAGCAGTGGGGTGGACAGGGGGCAAGGCGGGGAGCTGTTTTTT. Its translation is CASSGVDRGQGGELFF.

The chain recombines TRBV28 with TRBJ2-7; a possible D gene is TRBD2 (6 bases). Germline V gives CDR1 MDHEN, CDR2 SYDVKM. Trimming pared 10 bases from V and 2 bases from J, leaving 12 bases between. CDR3 size: 12 residues. Written as DNA, the CDR3 is TGTGCCATTGGCGCGGGGCCCTACGAGCAGTACTTC. Protein: CAIGAGPYEQYF. The variable domain in full, with the rest retrieved from reference TRBV28 and TRBJ2-7, is DVKVTQSSRYLVKRTGEKVFLECVQDMDHENMFWYRQDPGLGLRLIYFSYDVKMKEKGDIPEGYSVSREKKERFSLILESASTNQTSMYLCAIGAGPYEQYFGPGTRLTVT.

The chain combines TRBV30 with TRBJ1-1; D is possibly TRBD1 (6 bases). The CDR3 consists of 14 residues. V was shortened by 2 bases and J by 8 bases, with 18 bases between the two germline ends. Per the germline V gene, CDR1 is GTSNPN and CDR2 is SVGIG (reference sequence). CDR3 protein: CAWSMGIDGTEAFF. CDR3 nucleotides: TGTGCCTGGAGTATGGGGATTGATGGGACAGAAGCTTTCTTT.

J is TRBJ2-1 and V is TRBV30, with D possibly matching TRBD1 (6 bases). The CDR3 runs 16 residues. Germline lookup yields CDR1 GTSNPN and CDR2 SVGIG (reference sequence). Deletions cut 3 bases from V and 2 bases from J, with 17 bases between. DNA for the CDR3: TGTGCCTGGAGCCTCATCGGGCCAGGGGCCTACAATGAGCAGTTCTTC. Protein sequence: CAWSLIGPGAYNEQFF.

This clone was seen more than once but under ten times. The chain uses TRBV3-1 (or the pseudogene TRBV3-2) and TRBJ1-2; no firm D call. CDR1 is LGHDT, CDR2 YNNKEL, per germline (reference sequence). The CDR3 is 12 residues long. The germline V and J ends were trimmed by 1 base and 8 bases, with 8 bases remaining between them. The CDR3 nucleotides are TGTGCCAGCAGCCAAGGCAGGTTCGGCTACACCTTC. Encoded protein: CASSQGRFGYTF.